This T cell receptor (beta chain) was captured by sequencing in a study of siplizumab effects on memory and regulatory T cells. Overall study results and limits: Among sequences traceable to unstimulated CD4+ memory cells, alloreactive ones were significantly reduced by siplizumab. Naive T cell populations appeared to exhibit greater diversity than memory cells and appeared to be major alloresponse contributors. Roughly 75-97% of proliferating CD4+ or CD8+ clones lacked an assignable naive or memory phenotype.

This clone was seen only once. Antigen: not known. The assay looked at approximately 10^5 TCR templates in each sample. Repertoires were generated with immunoSEQ multiplex PCR, while TCRdb's copy carries only in-frame clones and drops some. The sample carries 90,000 to 130,000 clones, roughly 90% recorded once. Germline CDR1 MDHEN, CDR2 SYDVKM. Between the trimmed V and J ends, which lost 2 bases and 3 bases, there was a span of 11 bases. This CDR3 has 15 amino acids. This TCR was recovered from a human donor in good health. The V call is TRBV28, the J call TRBJ1-5, with D maybe TRBD1 (5 bases). The sample consisted of CD4+ T cells sorted from blood. The CDR3 region is CASSLPGRYNQPQHF. Here the CDR3 DNA reads TGTGCCAGCAGTTTACCGGGACGTTACAATCAGCCCCAGCATTTT. Using reference TRBV28 and TRBJ1-5 for the parts outside the CDR3, the full variable domain is DVKVTQSSRYLVKRTGEKVFLECVQDMDHENMFWYRQDPGLGLRLIYFSYDVKMKEKGDIPEGYSVSREKKERFSLILESASTNQTSMYLCASSLPGRYNQPQHFGDGTRLSIL.